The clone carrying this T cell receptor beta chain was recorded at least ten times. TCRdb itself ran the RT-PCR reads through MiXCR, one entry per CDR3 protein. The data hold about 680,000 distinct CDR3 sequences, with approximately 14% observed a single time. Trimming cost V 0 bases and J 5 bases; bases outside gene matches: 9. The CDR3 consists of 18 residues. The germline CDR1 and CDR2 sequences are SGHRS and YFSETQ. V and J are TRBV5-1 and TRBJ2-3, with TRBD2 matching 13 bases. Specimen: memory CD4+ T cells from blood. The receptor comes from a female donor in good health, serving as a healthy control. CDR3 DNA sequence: TGCGCCAGCAGCTTGGCCGTGACTAGCGGGAGGATATTAGATACGCAGTATTTT. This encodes CASSLAVTSGRILDTQYF.